This entry lists 8 T cell receptor beta chains sequenced from one sample in a study of identical twins (dated by TCRdb to about 2016). The library relied on 5' RACE. Sequenced using an Illumina HiSeq 2000. The public reads were reprocessed in TCRdb via fastp at Q25 and MiXCR, keeping in-frame beta chains. Entries are consolidated by CDR3 protein sequence, retaining the most common genes and DNA. This sample is represented by around 100,000 distinct CDR3 sequences; 5.9% of them were singletons. Together, the top ten hold 10% to 15% of the sample. Sequencing was carried out using memory T cells sorted from blood. Reading the label with the study, this specimen's cell subset or site is: CD45RO+ enriched T cells. All receptors come from a woman aged 45-65 years in good health.

This clonotype occurred many times. The chain links TRBV3-1 to TRBJ2-7, with 11 bases matching TRBD2. Germline lookup yields CDR1 LGHDT and CDR2 YNNKEL (reference sequence). The trim removed 3 bases at V and 7 bases at J, leaving 8 bases unmatched. The CDR3 consists of 15 residues. The CDR3 protein is CASSQIAGGPSEQYF. Here the CDR3 DNA reads TGTGCCAGCAGCCAGATAGCGGGAGGGCCCTCGGAGCAGTACTTC.

V gene TRBV27 combines with J gene TRBJ1-6; D is possibly TRBD1 (6 bases). V lost 2 bases, J lost 10 bases, and 15 bases lay in between. The length of the CDR3 is 15 residues. CDR1 is MNHEY and CDR2 is SMNVEV in the germline V gene (reference sequence). CDR3 residues: CASSLNQGIGSPLHF. CDR3 nucleotides: TGTGCCAGCAGTTTAAATCAGGGGATCGGGTCACCCCTCCACTTT.

This clonotype has at least ten counts. The chain is built from TRBV6-6 and TRBJ1-3; the match to TRBD1 covers 9 bases. The CDR3 has 14 residues. V was pared by 7 bases and J by 6 bases, with 7 bases of the junction left unmatched. Germline CDR1 MNHNY, CDR2 SVGAGI (reference sequence). CDR3 sequence (DNA): TGTGCCAGCATCGTCGGGACAGGGTTAAACACCATATATTTT. This sequence encodes CASIVGTGLNTIYF.

This clonotype has ten or more counts. This chain connects TRBV4-1 to TRBJ1-4; D is ambiguous. The CDR3 spans 15 residues. Trimming left V 6 bases short and J 4 bases short, with 15 bases between. CDR1 is MGHRA and CDR2 is YSYEKL in the germline V gene. CDR3 sequence reads: CASSQKDALNEKLFF. DNA for the CDR3: TGCGCCAGCAGTCAGAAGGACGCGCTTAATGAAAAACTGTTTTTT.

This clonotype was detected many times. The chain combines TRBV19 with TRBJ1-5, with TRBD1 matching over 8 bases. Germline V lookup: CDR1 LNHDA, CDR2 SQIVND (reference sequence). J lost 6 bases, V lost 2 bases, and 9 bases had no gene match. CDR3 length: 16 amino acids. The CDR3 DNA sequence: TGTGCCAGTAGTATAATGGGGGGGCAGGGGGCTCAGCCCCAGCATTTT. Protein sequence: CASSIMGGQGAQPQHF.

V gene TRBV20-1 combines with J gene TRBJ2-7; 11 positions agree with TRBD2. Germline CDR1 reads DFQATT; CDR2 reads SNEGSKA (reference sequence). This CDR3 has 13 amino acids. The V segment lost 7 bases and the J segment 0 bases; nucleotides outside the gene matches: 2. Written as DNA, the CDR3 is TGCAGTGTAGCGGGGGGGAGCTCCTACGAGCAGTACTTC. Its protein is CSVAGGSSYEQYF.

This clonotype was seen repeatedly, ten times or more. The chain joins TRBV7-3 to TRBJ2-3; D is unresolved. Germline CDR1 SGHTA, CDR2 FQGTGA. The CDR3 is 15 residues long. The ends were cut back, 2 bases at V and 1 base at J, with 10 bases in the middle. This CDR3 is CASSLRAEGTDTQYF. DNA for the CDR3: TGTGCCAGCAGCTTACGAGCTGAGGGCACAGATACGCAGTATTTT. The variable domain in full, completed from reference TRBV7-3 and TRBJ2-3, reads GAGVSQTPSNKVTEKGKYVELRCDPISGHTALYWYRQSLGQGPEFLIYFQGTGAADDSGLPNDRFFAVRPEGSVSTLKIQRTERGDSAVYLCASSLRAEGTDTQYFGPGTRLTVL.

This clonotype was recorded many times. The V and J genes are TRBV6-5 and TRBJ2-2; the match to TRBD1 covers 8 bases. J gave up 6 bases and V 4 bases, and 7 bases lay outside the gene matches. The CDR3 covers 15 residues. Germline loops: CDR1 MNHEY, CDR2 SVGAGI. CDR3: CASSSYRGEAGELFF. The CDR3 region has the DNA TGTGCCAGCAGTTCGTACAGGGGGGAGGCCGGGGAGCTGTTTTTT.